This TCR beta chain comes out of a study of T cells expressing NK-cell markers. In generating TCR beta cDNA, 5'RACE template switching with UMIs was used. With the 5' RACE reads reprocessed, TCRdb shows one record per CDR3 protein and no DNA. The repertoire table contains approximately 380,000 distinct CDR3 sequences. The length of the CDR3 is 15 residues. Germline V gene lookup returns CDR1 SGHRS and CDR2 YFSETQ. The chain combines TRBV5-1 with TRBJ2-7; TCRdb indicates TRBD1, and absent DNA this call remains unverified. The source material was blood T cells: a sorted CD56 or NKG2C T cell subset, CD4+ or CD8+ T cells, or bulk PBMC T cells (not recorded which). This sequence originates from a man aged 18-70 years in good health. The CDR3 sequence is CASSPWDRGTYEQYF.